This is a list of T cell receptor beta chains from one sample in a study of T cells in Graves' hyperthyroidism and ophthalmopathy. TCRdb reprocessed the multiplex PCR reads via MiXCR and lists one record per CDR3 protein. The sample lists 700,000 or so distinct CDR3 sequences; roughly 15% were seen once. Sequences were obtained from blood. These receptors all come from a woman aged 45-60 years with Graves' ophthalmopathy. The CDR3 runs from the conserved cysteine through the conserved F or W. Rows may omit the clone size; those that give it use once, few, many or a size class.

V: TRBV7-9
size: .
J: TRBJ1-4
CDR3: CASSLPGGSEKLFF

V: TRBV6-1
size: many
J: TRBJ2-7
CDR3: CASSEARLAGVISYEQYF

V: TRBV20-1
size: many
J: TRBJ2-7
CDR3: CSARERTSFYEQYF

V: TRBV5-1
size: many
J: TRBJ2-3
CDR3: CASSLVAGLSTDTQYF

V: TRBV11-2
size: many
J: TRBJ2-1
CDR3: CASSLIMNEQFF

V: TRBV7-2
size: many
J: TRBJ2-7
CDR3: CASSPQASGLEQYF

V: TRBV6-2/TRBV6-3
size: few
J: TRBJ2-1
CDR3: CASSLIGFSNEQFF

V: TRBV2
size: .
J: TRBJ2-1
CDR3: CATRTRGVDEQFF

V: TRBV6-2/TRBV6-3
size: many
J: TRBJ2-5
CDR3: CASSQRVGKETQYF

V: TRBV7-2
size: many
J: TRBJ1-6
CDR3: CASSLGTGGSPLHF

V: TRBV7-8
size: .
J: TRBJ2-3
CDR3: CATQREWPSTDTQYF